The 22 T cell receptor beta chains below were found in one sample sequenced in a study of technical replicates of blood from a handful of donors. Only in-frame clones appear in the TCRdb table, and some are missing; sequencing was by immunoSEQ multiplex PCR. In the table there are tens of thousands of clones, 85% to 95% of which are singletons. Sequencing was performed on T cells isolated from PBMCs. The origin of the receptors is a human donor in good health.

This clone was counted a few times. This sequence joins TRBV6-1 and TRBJ2-2; TRBD2 agrees at 7 bases. There are 14 residues in the CDR3. Germline-derived CDR1 and CDR2 are MNHNS and SASEGT. After removal of 5 bases from V and 3 bases from J, the junction contained 3 bases not matched to a gene. DNA of the CDR3: TGTGCCAGCAGTTCGGGACTACACACCGGGGAGCTGTTTTTT. This translates into CASSSGLHTGELFF.

The rearrangement uses TRBV28 and TRBJ1-4; D is ambiguous. Germline V gene lookup returns CDR1 MDHEN and CDR2 SYDVKM. V lost 6 bases and J 0 bases, leaving 14 bases between the germline ends. This CDR3 comprises 16 residues. The CDR3 DNA reads as TGTGCCAGCAGCTTTTTCGATCGGGCAACTAATGAAAAACTGTTTTTT. The encoded protein is CASSFFDRATNEKLFF.

This chain joins TRBV6-1 and TRBJ2-1, with 8 positions matching TRBD2. The CDR3 totals 15 residues. Germline V lookup: CDR1 MNHNS, CDR2 SASEGT. V shed 2 bases and J 4 bases; nucleotides not matched to a gene: 4. DNA of the CDR3: TGTGCCAGCAGTGAAAAGCGGGAGCGATACAATGAGCAGTTCTTC. Translated, it gives CASSEKRERYNEQFF.

The V and J genes are TRBV7-9 and TRBJ2-7, with D possibly being TRBD2 (6 bases). Per germline, CDR1 SEHNR and CDR2 FQNEAQ (reference sequence). This CDR3 is 14 amino acids long. Trimming removed 4 bases at V and 2 bases at J, with 12 bases between. CDR3 amino acids: CASSSSVTPYEQYF. The CDR3 DNA is TGTGCCAGCAGCTCTAGCGTCACCCCCTACGAGCAGTACTTC.

The chain recombines TRBV14 with TRBJ2-7; weak D call: TRBD1 (6 bases). Germline V lookup: CDR1 SGHDN, CDR2 FVKESK. The CDR3 length is 17 residues. The V gene lost 2 bases and the J gene lost 0 bases, with 17 bases spanning the gap. The CDR3 region is CASSQSSVTGSSYEQYF. The CDR3 DNA reads as TGTGCCAGCAGCCAAAGCTCTGTGACAGGCAGCTCCTACGAGCAGTACTTC.

This CDR3 reads CASSVDGGTDTEAFF. The CDR3 DNA sequence: TGTGCCAGCAGCGTAGACGGGGGAACGGACACTGAAGCTTTCTTT. The rearrangement links TRBV9 to TRBJ1-1; possible D gene TRBD1, 5 bases. CDR3 length: 15 amino acids. The ends were cut back, 0 bases at V and 3 bases at J, with 12 bases in the middle. The germline V gene has CDR1 SGDLS and CDR2 YYNGEE.

The rearrangement joins TRBV11-3 to TRBJ2-7; D is unresolved. Germline V lookup: CDR1 SGHNT, CDR2 YENEEA. The CDR3 spans 13 residues. V shed 4 bases and J shed 2 bases, with 9 bases lying between them. The CDR3 nucleotides are TGTGCCAGCAGCTCCTCAGTTGCCTACGAGCAGTACTTC. This gives the protein CASSSSVAYEQYF.

This clone occurred once. The chain has TRBV27 and TRBJ1-2; D uncertain. The CDR3 loop spans 13 amino acids. Germline lookup yields CDR1 MNHEY and CDR2 SMNVEV (reference sequence). The ends were cut back, 0 bases at V and 4 bases at J, with 6 bases in the middle. The CDR3: CASSLSSLYGYTF. The CDR3 nucleotides read TGTGCCAGCAGTTTATCTAGTCTCTATGGCTACACCTTC.

The gene calls are TRBV4-1 and TRBJ1-1; D perhaps matches TRBD1 (6 bases). The CDR3 contains 15 residues. V was cut by 0 bases and J by 11 bases, with 19 bases left in between. From germline, CDR1 is MGHRA and CDR2 YSYEKL. This CDR3 is CASSQDPGESRGAFF. DNA of the CDR3: TGCGCCAGCAGCCAAGATCCAGGGGAAAGCCGTGGGGCTTTCTTT.

The chain links TRBV19 to TRBJ2-7; weak D call: TRBD2 (7 bases). The germline V gene has CDR1 LNHDA and CDR2 SQIVND (reference sequence). This CDR3 contains 18 residues. The ends were cut back, 0 bases at V and 2 bases at J, with 20 bases in the middle. For the CDR3, the DNA is TGTGCCAGTAGTATAGACCAACAGGGAGGGGATATTGCCTACGAGCAGTACTTC. Translating it yields CASSIDQQGGDIAYEQYF. Drawing the rest from reference TRBV19 and TRBJ2-7, the complete variable domain is DGGITQSPKYLFRKEGQNVTLSCEQNLNHDAMYWYRQDPGQGLRLIYYSQIVNDFQKGDIAEGYSVSREKKESFPLTVTSAQKNPTAFYLCASSIDQQGGDIAYEQYFGPGTRLTVT.

This chain joins TRBV11-2 and TRBJ1-6; possibly TRBD1 for D (5 bases). V was clipped by 2 bases and J by 5 bases, with 13 bases between them. Looked up from germline, CDR1 is SGHAT and CDR2 is FQNNGV. CDR3 size: 16 residues. The CDR3 DNA sequence: TGTGCCAGCAGCTTAATGGGCGGGGCAGATAATTCACCCCTCCACTTT. This encodes CASSLMGGADNSPLHF.

This clone has only a few counts. V is TRBV12-5 and J is TRBJ2-7; TRBD2 might be the D (6 bases). Trimming took 0 bases from V and 1 from J, leaving 22 bases between them. CDR1 and CDR2 (germline): LGHNT, FRNRAP. This CDR3 spans 19 amino acids. The DNA of the CDR3 is TGTGCTAGTGGTTTGGTACTTGGCAGTGATGACGCGGGGTCCTACGAGCAGTACTTC. Translated, it gives CASGLVLGSDDAGSYEQYF.

This clone was observed a handful of times. The chain is built from TRBV28 and TRBJ1-1, with 7 bases matching TRBD1. In germline, CDR1 is MDHEN, CDR2 SYDVKM. The CDR3 consists of 15 residues. The V segment lost 4 bases and the J segment 0 bases; nucleotides outside the gene matches: 5. CDR3 protein: CASSSPGQLNTEAFF. Here the CDR3 DNA reads TGTGCCAGCAGTTCTCCGGGACAGTTGAACACTGAAGCTTTCTTT.

The J gene is TRBJ2-2, the V gene TRBV4-1; TRBD2 agrees at 7 bases. Germline V lookup: CDR1 MGHRA, CDR2 YSYEKL. The CDR3 loop spans 17 amino acids. Unmatched junction bases numbered 6, after V lost 1 base and J lost 1 base. The CDR3 spells CASSQVPGTKNTGELFF. CDR3 nucleotides: TGCGCCAGCAGCCAAGTACCCGGGACTAAGAACACCGGGGAGCTGTTTTTT.

This chain joins TRBV15 and TRBJ2-1; TRBD2 agrees at 15 bases. V lost 4 bases, J lost 7 bases, and 5 bases stayed unmatched. The CDR3 runs to 16 residues. The V gene's germline CDR1 is LNHNV and CDR2 YYDKDF (reference sequence). The CDR3 bases are TGTGCCACCAGCACCGTCGGACTAGCGGGGGGGAATGAGCAGTTCTTC. Protein sequence: CATSTVGLAGGNEQFF.

The genes are TRBV7-2 and TRBJ2-5; 8 bases map to TRBD1. Germline V gene sequence: CDR1 SGHTA, CDR2 FQGNSA. The length of the CDR3 is 14 residues. After removal of 5 bases from V and 2 bases from J, the junction contained 4 bases not matched to a gene. The CDR3 DNA reads as TGTGCCAGCAGCCCGACAGGGGCACAAGAGACCCAGTACTTC. Translating gives CASSPTGAQETQYF.

This clone was detected only once. The V and J genes are TRBV18 and TRBJ1-1; D ambiguous. Germline V gives CDR1 KGHSH, CDR2 LQKENI. This CDR3 has 13 amino acids. V was trimmed by 3 bases and J by 1 base, leaving 6 bases between them. CDR3 amino acids: CASSPSGNTEAFF. CDR3 nucleotide sequence: TGTGCCAGCTCACCCTCGGGGAACACTGAAGCTTTCTTT.

The rearrangement uses TRBV13 and TRBJ2-7; possible D gene TRBD1, 6 bases. The ends were cut back, 5 bases at V and 0 bases at J, with 11 bases in the middle. Germline lookup yields CDR1 PRHDT and CDR2 FYEKMQ (reference sequence). This CDR3 has 14 residues. The CDR3 protein is CASSLTGYSYEQYF. CDR3 DNA: TGTGCCAGCAGCCTAACAGGGTACTCCTACGAGCAGTACTTC.

V gene TRBV5-6 combines with J gene TRBJ1-1; 8 bases map to TRBD1. From germline, CDR1 is SGHDT and CDR2 YYEEEE. This CDR3 contains 16 residues. V lost 1 base, J lost 3 bases, and 8 bases stayed unmatched. CDR3 bases: TGTGCCAGCAGCTTGCTTGGGGCGACAGGGGACACTGAAGCTTTCTTT. Encoded protein: CASSLLGATGDTEAFF.

V is TRBV5-4 and J is TRBJ2-3; 10 nucleotides align to TRBD2. The CDR3 runs 14 residues. The germline gives CDR1 SGHNT, CDR2 YYREEE (reference sequence). V lost 6 bases to trimming and J lost 1 base; unmatched junction nucleotides: 2. CDR3 region: CASTLAGGTDTQYF. CDR3 sequence (DNA): TGTGCCAGCACGCTAGCGGGGGGCACAGATACGCAGTATTTT.

The chain couples TRBV7-6 to TRBJ2-3, with TRBD2 matching 7 bases. Germline V gene lookup returns CDR1 SGHVS and CDR2 FNYEAQ. The length of the CDR3 is 17 residues. V was clipped by 5 bases and J by 5 bases; unmatched bases: 16. The CDR3 sequence is CASSQLTGTTRGDTQYF. The DNA of the CDR3 is TGTGCCAGCAGCCAGCTCACCGGGACTACCCGTGGAGATACGCAGTATTTT.

The J gene is TRBJ2-1, the V gene TRBV4-1; possibly TRBD1 for D (6 bases). The V end lost 3 bases, the J end lost 8 bases, and 17 bases lay between the germline ends. This CDR3 comprises 15 residues. In germline, CDR1 is MGHRA, CDR2 YSYEKL. CDR3 bases: TGCGCCAGCAGCCACCTGGACAGCTCTCTATATGAGCAGTTCTTC. Translation gives CASSHLDSSLYEQFF.